The clone carrying this T cell receptor beta chain has more than one count but fewer than ten. The data originate from a study of control samples from healthy donors and cancer patients. Libraries were prepared by immunoSEQ multiplex PCR; TCRdb keeps only in-frame clonotypes and omits some of them. The sample lists roughly 190,000 clones, over 80% seen once, with approximately 1.8% in the top ten. V was clipped by 6 bases and J by 6 bases; unmatched bases: 8. Germline CDR1 reads LGHDT; CDR2 reads YNNKEL (reference sequence). This CDR3 spans 13 amino acids. Source material: blood. The TCR was taken from a man aged 30 to 39 in good health. The gene calls are TRBV3-1 (or the pseudogene TRBV3-2) and TRBJ2-7; 7 positions match TRBD2. The CDR3 region is CASRPNTGGEQYF. The CDR3 DNA follows: TGTGCCAGCAGACCCAACACGGGGGGCGAGCAGTACTTC.